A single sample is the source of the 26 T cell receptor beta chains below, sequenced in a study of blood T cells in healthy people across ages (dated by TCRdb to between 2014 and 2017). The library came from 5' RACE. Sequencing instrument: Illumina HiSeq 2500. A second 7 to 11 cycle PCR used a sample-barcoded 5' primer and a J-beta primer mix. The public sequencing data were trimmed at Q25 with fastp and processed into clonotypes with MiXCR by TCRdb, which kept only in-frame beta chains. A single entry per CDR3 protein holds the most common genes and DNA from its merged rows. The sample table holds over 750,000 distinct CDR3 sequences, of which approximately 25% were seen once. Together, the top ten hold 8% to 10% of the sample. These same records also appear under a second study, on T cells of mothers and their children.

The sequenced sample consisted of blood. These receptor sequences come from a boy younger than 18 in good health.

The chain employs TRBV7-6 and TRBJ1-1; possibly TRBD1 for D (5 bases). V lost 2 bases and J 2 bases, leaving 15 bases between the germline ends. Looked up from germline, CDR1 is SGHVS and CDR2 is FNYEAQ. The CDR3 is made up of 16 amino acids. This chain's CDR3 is CASSLSSGEINTEAFF. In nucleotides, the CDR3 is TGTGCCAGCAGCTTATCTTCGGGGGAGATTAACACTGAAGCTTTCTTT.

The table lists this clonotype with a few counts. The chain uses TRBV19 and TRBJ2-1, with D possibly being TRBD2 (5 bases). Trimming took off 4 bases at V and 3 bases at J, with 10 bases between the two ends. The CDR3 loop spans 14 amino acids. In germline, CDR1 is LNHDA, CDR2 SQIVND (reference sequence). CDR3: CASSTDYYYNEQFF. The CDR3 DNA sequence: TGTGCCAGTAGTACCGACTACTACTACAATGAGCAGTTCTTC.

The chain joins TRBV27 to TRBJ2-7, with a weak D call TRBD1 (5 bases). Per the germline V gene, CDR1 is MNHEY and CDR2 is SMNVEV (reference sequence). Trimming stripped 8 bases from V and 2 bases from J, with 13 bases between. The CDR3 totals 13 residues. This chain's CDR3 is CASGTGFPYEQYF. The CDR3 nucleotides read TGTGCCAGCGGAACAGGATTCCCCTACGAGCAGTACTTC.

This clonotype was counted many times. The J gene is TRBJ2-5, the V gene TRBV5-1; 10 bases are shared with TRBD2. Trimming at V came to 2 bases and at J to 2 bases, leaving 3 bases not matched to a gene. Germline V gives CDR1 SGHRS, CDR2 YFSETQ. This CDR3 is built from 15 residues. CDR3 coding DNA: TGCGCCAGCAGCTTTCTAGCGGGAGCACAAGAGACCCAGTACTTC. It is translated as CASSFLAGAQETQYF.

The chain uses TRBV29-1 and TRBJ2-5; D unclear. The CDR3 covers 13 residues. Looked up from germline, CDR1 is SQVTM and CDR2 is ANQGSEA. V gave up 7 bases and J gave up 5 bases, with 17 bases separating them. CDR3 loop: CSGGSSDAETQYF. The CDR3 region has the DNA TGCAGCGGAGGATCCTCCGATGCGGAGACCCAGTACTTC.

The CDR3 loop is CSVPGGPLDTQYF. CDR3 bases: TGCAGCGTGCCCGGTGGCCCCCTGGATACGCAGTATTTT. The chain carries TRBV29-1 and TRBJ2-3; no clear D gene. V was cut by 6 bases and J by 6 bases, with 16 bases left in between. Germline V gene lookup returns CDR1 SQVTM and CDR2 ANQGSEA. The CDR3 has 13 residues.

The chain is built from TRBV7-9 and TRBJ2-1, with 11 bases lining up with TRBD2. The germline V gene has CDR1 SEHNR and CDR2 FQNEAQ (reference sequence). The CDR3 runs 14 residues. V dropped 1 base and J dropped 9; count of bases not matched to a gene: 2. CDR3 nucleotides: TGTGCCAGCAGCTTAGTAACTAGCGGGGGTGAGCAGTTCTTC. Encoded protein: CASSLVTSGGEQFF.

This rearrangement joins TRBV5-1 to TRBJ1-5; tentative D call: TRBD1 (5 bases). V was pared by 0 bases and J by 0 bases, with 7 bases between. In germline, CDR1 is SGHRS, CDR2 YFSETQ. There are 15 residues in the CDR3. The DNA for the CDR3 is TGCGCCAGCAGCTTGGAAGGGGATAGCAATCAGCCCCAGCATTTT. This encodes CASSLEGDSNQPQHF.

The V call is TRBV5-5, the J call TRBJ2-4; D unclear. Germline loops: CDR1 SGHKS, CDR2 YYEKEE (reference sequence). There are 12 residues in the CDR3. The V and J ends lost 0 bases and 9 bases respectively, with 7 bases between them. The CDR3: CASSLGSIIQYF. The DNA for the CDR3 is TGTGCCAGCAGCTTGGGCTCAATCATTCAGTACTTC. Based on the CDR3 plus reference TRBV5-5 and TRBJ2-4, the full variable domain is DAGVTQSPTHLIKTRGQQVTLRCSPISGHKSVSWYQQVLGQGPQFIFQYYEKEERGRGNFPDRFSARQFPNYSSELNVNALLLGDSALYLCASSLGSIIQYFGAGTRLSVL.

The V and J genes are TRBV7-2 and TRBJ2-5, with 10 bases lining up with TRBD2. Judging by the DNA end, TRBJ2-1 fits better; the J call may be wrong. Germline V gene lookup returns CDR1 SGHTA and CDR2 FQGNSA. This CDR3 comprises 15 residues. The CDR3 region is CASSFKTSGRDEQFF. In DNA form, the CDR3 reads TGTGCCAGCAGCTTTAAGACTAGCGGGCGAGATGAGCAGTTCTTC.

CDR3 in DNA: TGTGCCAGCAGACCACACGGTACTAGCGGGGGTTCGAGCTCCTACAATGAGCAGTTCTTC. Translation gives CASRPHGTSGGSSSYNEQFF. V gene TRBV6-2 or TRBV6-3 combines with J gene TRBJ2-1; 11 bases are a match to TRBD2. J gave up 0 bases and V 6 bases, and 16 bases lay outside the gene matches. The CDR3 is 20 residues long. Germline loops: CDR1 MNHEY, CDR2 SVGEGT.

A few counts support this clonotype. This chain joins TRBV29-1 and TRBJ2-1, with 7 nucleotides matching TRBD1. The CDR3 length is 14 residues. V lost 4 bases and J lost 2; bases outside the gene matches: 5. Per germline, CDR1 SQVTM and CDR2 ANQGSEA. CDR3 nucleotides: TGCAGCGTTGGACAGGGCATAACCTACAATGAGCAGTTCTTC. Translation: CSVGQGITYNEQFF.

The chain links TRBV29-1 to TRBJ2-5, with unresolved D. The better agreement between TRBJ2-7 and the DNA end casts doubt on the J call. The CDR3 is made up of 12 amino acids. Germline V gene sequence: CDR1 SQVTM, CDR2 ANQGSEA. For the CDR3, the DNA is TGCAGCGTTCGGCTGCTCCCCTACGAGCAGTACTTC. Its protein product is CSVRLLPYEQYF.

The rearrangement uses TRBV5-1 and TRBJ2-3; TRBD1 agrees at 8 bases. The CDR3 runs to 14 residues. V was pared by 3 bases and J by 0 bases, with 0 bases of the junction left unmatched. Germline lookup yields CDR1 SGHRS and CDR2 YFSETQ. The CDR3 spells CASSWTGSTDTQYF. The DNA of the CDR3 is TGCGCCAGCAGCTGGACAGGGAGCACAGATACGCAGTATTTT. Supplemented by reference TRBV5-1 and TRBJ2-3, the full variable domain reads KAGVTQTPRYLIKTRGQQVTLSCSPISGHRSVSWYQQTPGQGLQFLFEYFSETQRNKGNFPGRFSGRQFSNSRSEMNVSTLELGDSALYLCASSWTGSTDTQYFGPGTRLTVL.

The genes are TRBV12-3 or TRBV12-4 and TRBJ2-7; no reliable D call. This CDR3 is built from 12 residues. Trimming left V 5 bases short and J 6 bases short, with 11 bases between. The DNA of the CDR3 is TGTGCCAGCAGTCCAAGCGTGACCGAGCAGTACTTC. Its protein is CASSPSVTEQYF.

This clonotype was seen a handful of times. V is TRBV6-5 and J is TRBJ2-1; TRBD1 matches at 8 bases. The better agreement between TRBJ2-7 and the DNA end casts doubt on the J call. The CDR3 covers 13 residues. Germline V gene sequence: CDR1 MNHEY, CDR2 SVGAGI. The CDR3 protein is CASSRRGPYEQYF. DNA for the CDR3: TGTGCCAGCAGCCGCAGGGGGCCCTACGAGCAGTACTTC.

CDR3 protein: CSPWRRGEQYF. The DNA for the CDR3 is TGCAGCCCTTGGAGGAGGGGCGAGCAGTACTTC. The chain joins TRBV29-1 to TRBJ2-7; maybe TRBD2 (6 bases). Per the germline V gene, CDR1 is SQVTM and CDR2 is ANQGSEA. V was trimmed by 8 bases and J by 6 bases, leaving 14 bases between them. The CDR3 spans 11 residues.

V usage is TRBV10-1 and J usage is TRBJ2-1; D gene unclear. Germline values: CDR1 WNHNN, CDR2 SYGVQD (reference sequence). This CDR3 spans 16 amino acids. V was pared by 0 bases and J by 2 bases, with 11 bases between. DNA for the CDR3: TGCGCCAGCAGTGAGTCTACAGAGAGACCCTACAATGAGCAGTTCTTC. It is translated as CASSESTERPYNEQFF.

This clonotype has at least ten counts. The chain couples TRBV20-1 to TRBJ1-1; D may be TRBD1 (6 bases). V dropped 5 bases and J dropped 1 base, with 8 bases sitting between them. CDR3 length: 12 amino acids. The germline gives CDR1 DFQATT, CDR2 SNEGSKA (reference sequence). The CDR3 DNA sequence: TGCAGTGCTGGCAGGGGGAACACTGAAGCTTTCTTT. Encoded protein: CSAGRGNTEAFF.

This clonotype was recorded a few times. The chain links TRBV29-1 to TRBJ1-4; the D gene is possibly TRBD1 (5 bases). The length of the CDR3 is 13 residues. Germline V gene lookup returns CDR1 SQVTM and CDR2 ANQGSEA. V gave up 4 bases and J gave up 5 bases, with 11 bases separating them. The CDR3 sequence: CSVVGVGNEKLFF. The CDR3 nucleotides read TGCAGCGTTGTGGGGGTCGGGAATGAAAAACTGTTTTTT.

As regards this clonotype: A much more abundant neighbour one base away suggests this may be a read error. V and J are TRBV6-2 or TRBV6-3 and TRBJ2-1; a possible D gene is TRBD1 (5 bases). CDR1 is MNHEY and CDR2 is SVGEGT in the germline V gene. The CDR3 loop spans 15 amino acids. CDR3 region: CANSGATNSYNEQFF. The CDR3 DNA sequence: TGTGCCAACAGTGGGGCAACTAACTCCTACAATGAGCAGTTCTTC.

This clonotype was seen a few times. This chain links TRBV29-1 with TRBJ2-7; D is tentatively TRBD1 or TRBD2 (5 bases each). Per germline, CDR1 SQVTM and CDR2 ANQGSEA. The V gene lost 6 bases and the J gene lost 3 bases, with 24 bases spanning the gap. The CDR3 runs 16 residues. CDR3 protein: CSVIIEGIGRFYEQYF. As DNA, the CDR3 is TGCAGCGTCATCATCGAGGGGATAGGACGTTTCTACGAGCAGTACTTC.

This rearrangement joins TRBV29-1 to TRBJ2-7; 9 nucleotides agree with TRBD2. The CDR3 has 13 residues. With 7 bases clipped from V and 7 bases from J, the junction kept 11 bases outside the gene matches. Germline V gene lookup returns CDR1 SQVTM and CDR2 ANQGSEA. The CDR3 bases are TGCAGCGCCCTAGCGGGGCTTGGGAGGGAGCAGTACTTC. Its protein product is CSALAGLGREQYF.

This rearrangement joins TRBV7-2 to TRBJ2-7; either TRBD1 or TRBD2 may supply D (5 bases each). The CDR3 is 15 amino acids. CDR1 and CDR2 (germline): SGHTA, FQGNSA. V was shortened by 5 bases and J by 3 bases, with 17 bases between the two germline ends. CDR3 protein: CASSPGPHPRYEQYF. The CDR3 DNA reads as TGTGCCAGCAGCCCGGGACCTCATCCCCGCTACGAGCAGTACTTC.

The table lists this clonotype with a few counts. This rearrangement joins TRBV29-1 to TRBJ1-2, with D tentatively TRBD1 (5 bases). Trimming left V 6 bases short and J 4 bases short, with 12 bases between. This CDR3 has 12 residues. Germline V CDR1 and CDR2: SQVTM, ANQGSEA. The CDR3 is CSVIGAPYGYTF. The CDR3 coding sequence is TGCAGCGTAATAGGGGCCCCCTATGGCTACACCTTC.

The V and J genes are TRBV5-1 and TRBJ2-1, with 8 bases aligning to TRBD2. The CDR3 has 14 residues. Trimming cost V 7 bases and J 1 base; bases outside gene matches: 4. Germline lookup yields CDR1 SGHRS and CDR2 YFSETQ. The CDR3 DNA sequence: TGCGCCAGCGGTAGCGGGATATCCTACAATGAGCAGTTCTTC. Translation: CASGSGISYNEQFF.